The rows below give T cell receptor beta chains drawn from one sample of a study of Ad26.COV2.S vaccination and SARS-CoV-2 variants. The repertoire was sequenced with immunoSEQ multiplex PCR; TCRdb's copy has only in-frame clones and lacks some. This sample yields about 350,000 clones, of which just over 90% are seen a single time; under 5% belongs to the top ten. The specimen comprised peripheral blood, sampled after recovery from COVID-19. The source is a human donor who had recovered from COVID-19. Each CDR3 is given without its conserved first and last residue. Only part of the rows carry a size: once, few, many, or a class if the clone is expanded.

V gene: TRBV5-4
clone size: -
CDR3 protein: ASSYNDRGNTEAF

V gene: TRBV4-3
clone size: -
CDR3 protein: ASSQDLGAREQY

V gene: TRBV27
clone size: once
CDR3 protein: ASSVRVGETQY

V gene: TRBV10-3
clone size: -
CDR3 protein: AISKQGYDQPQH

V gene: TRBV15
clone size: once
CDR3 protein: ATSGSGGRQETQY

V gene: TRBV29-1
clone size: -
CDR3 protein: SVDYSTNTGELF

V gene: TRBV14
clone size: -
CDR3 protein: ASSQEGQGNTEAF

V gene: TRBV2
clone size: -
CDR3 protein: ASSGIGAMNTEAF

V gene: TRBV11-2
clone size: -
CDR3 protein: ASSSPTDTQY

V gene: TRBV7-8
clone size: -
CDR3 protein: ASSLAMSQANSYEQY

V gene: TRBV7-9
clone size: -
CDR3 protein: ASSLAQRGEAF

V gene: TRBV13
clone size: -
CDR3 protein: ASSPGQPNTEAF

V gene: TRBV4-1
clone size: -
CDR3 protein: ASSYPGQWNTEAF

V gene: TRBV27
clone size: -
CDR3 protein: ASSLNRRMNTEAF

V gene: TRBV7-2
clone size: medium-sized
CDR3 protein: ASSLDGETQY

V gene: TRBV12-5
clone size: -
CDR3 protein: ASGLRPRVSVPAEAF

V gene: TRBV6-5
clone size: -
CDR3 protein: ASRRGTGVAGELF

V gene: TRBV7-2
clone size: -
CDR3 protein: ASSLTGAVNEKLF

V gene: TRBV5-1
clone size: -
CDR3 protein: ASSFWDRGSPEAF

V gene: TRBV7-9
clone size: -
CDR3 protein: ASSQAGGTTKNIQY

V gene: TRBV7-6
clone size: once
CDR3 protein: ASSLGGQSSYEQY

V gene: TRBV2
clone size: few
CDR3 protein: ASSEEGSSPLH

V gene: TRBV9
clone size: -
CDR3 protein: ASSEVGNSPLH

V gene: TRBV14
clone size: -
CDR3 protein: ASSQETFSGNTIY

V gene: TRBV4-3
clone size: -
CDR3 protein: ASSIRTGANTGELF

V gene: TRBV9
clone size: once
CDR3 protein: ASSVDGKNIQY

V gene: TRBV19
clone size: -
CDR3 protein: ASGAYYGYT

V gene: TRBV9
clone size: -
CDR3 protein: ASSSTENTEAF

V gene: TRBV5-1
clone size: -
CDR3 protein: ASSSSRVLGTEAF

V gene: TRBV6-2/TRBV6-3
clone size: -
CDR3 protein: ASSYADSYTEAF

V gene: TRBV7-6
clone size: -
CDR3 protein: ASSLGAGPSTDTQY

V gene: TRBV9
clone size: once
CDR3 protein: ASSVGNLYGYT

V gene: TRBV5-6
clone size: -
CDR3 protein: ASTDLAGGARGTQY

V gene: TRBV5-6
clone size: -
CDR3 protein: ASSNTNNSPLH

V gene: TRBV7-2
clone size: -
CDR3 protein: ASRGQGKSPLH

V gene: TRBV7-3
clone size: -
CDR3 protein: ASSLRATAANTGELF

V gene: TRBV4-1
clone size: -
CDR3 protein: ASSQENTFQETQY

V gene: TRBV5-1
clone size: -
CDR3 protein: ASTPGQGLRTEAF

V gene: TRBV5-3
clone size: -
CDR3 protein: ARSPQGGRPYNSPLH